These T cell receptor beta chains were read from a single sample in a study of vaccination and CD4 T cells after COVID-19. These TCRs are of unknown antigen specificity. TCRdb called the PCR reads again in MiXCR, with one record for every CDR3 protein. The sample includes 4,000 or so distinct CDR3 sequences, roughly 26% of them seen just once. The sample was CD4+ T cells from blood, cultured in vitro. These receptors all come from a human donor in good health. Each CDR3 is given with its conserved first and last residue. Fields, in order: J gene, clone size, D gene, V gene, CDR3 DNA, CDR3 protein. The D gene is left open where the match is weak. Clone size appears in some rows only: once, few, many, or a class for an expanded clone.

j_gene: TRBJ2-5
abundance: -
d_gene: TRBD1
v_gene: TRBV2
CDR3nt: TGTGCCAGCAGTGGGGGGGACAGGCGTTTCCAAGAGACCCAGTACTTC
CDR3aa: CASSGGDRRFQETQYF

j_gene: TRBJ2-5
abundance: -
d_gene: TRBD2
v_gene: TRBV3-1
CDR3nt: TGTGCCACCCGACTAGCGGGGGCCTGGGGGACCCAGTACTTC
CDR3aa: CATRLAGAWGTQYF

j_gene: TRBJ1-2
abundance: -
d_gene: -
v_gene: TRBV24-1
CDR3nt: TGTGCCACCAGTGCTGGGTCGGGCTATGGCTACACCTTC
CDR3aa: CATSAGSGYGYTF

j_gene: TRBJ1-5
abundance: few
d_gene: -
v_gene: TRBV2
CDR3nt: TGTGCCAGCACGGCAGGGACGGTTCAGCCCCAGCATTTT
CDR3aa: CASTAGTVQPQHF

j_gene: TRBJ2-7
abundance: -
d_gene: -
v_gene: TRBV7-9
CDR3nt: TGTGCCAGCAGCTTAGCGGCTGAAATCGAGCAGTACTTC
CDR3aa: CASSLAAEIEQYF

j_gene: TRBJ2-2
abundance: few
d_gene: TRBD2
v_gene: TRBV6-4
CDR3nt: TGTGCCAGCAGTAGGGGACTAGCAAGTAACACCGGGGAGCTGTTTTTT
CDR3aa: CASSRGLASNTGELFF

j_gene: TRBJ1-2
abundance: few
d_gene: TRBD1
v_gene: TRBV6-5
CDR3nt: TGTGCCAGCAGTTCCACCGGGACAGGGTTTTATGGCTACACCTTC
CDR3aa: CASSSTGTGFYGYTF

j_gene: TRBJ2-1
abundance: once
d_gene: TRBD2
v_gene: TRBV20-1
CDR3nt: TGCAGTGCTAGTCGGCTAGCGGGAGGGCCGAGTTACAATGAGCAGTTCTTC
CDR3aa: CSASRLAGGPSYNEQFF

j_gene: TRBJ1-1
abundance: few
d_gene: TRBD1
v_gene: TRBV25-1
CDR3nt: TGTGCCAGCAGTGCCCTCGACAGGGGGCGGGCCACTGAAGCTTTCTTT
CDR3aa: CASSALDRGRATEAFF

j_gene: TRBJ2-5
abundance: -
d_gene: -
v_gene: TRBV4-3
CDR3nt: TGCGCCAGCAGCCAAGATCTTAGACGAGAGACCCAGTACTTC
CDR3aa: CASSQDLRRETQYF

j_gene: TRBJ2-1
abundance: -
d_gene: TRBD2
v_gene: TRBV6-5
CDR3nt: TGTGCCAGCAGTTACTCGCGGGGAGGCGGGACTAGCCTGTTCTTC
CDR3aa: CASSYSRGGGTSLFF

j_gene: TRBJ2-2
abundance: -
d_gene: -
v_gene: TRBV5-6
CDR3nt: TGTGCCAGCAGCTTGCCAGGGCCCACCGGGGAGCTGTTTTTT
CDR3aa: CASSLPGPTGELFF

j_gene: TRBJ2-5
abundance: few
d_gene: -
v_gene: TRBV29-1
CDR3nt: TGCAGCGTTGAAGCCGGGTTAGGGGAGACCCAGTACTTC
CDR3aa: CSVEAGLGETQYF

j_gene: TRBJ2-1
abundance: -
d_gene: -
v_gene: TRBV20-1
CDR3nt: TGCAGTGCTAGAGCTACACGACTTGTCGGTGAGCAGTTCTTC
CDR3aa: CSARATRLVGEQFF

j_gene: TRBJ2-1
abundance: -
d_gene: -
v_gene: TRBV5-1
CDR3nt: TGCGCCAGCAGCTTGGCCTTAAGCAATGAGCAGTTCTTC
CDR3aa: CASSLALSNEQFF

j_gene: TRBJ2-3
abundance: few
d_gene: -
v_gene: TRBV27
CDR3nt: TGTGCCAGCAGTTTCAAGCGGCCTAGCACAGATACGCAGTATTTT
CDR3aa: CASSFKRPSTDTQYF